This T cell receptor beta chain was identified in a study of T cell responses to AZD1222 COVID-19 vaccine. Regarding the study as a whole: CD4 TCRs linked to vaccination spanned spike, dominating at 160-218 and 743-854. Donors were largely white British and mainly female; clonal diversity was possibly underestimated.

Assay: immunoSEQ multiplex PCR; the TCRdb copy retains only in-frame clones and omits some. Of some 99,000 clones detected, about nine tenths appear once; the ten largest clones hold roughly 7%. Concerning this clone itself: Antigen unknown.

Germline assignment: CDR1 SEHNR and CDR2 FQNEAQ (reference sequence). V was clipped by 3 bases and J by 0 bases, with 3 bases between them. The CDR3 has 13 amino acids. This chain links TRBV7-9 with TRBJ1-3; no firm D call. The sequence derives from an adult in good health. The sample was peripheral blood, taken on day 0 of AZD1222 vaccination. The CDR3 reads CASSLDSGNTIYF. Here the CDR3 DNA reads TGTGCCAGCAGCTTGGACTCTGGAAACACCATATATTTT. The full variable domain, in which reference TRBV7-9 and TRBJ1-3 provide the parts outside the CDR3, is DTGVSQNPRHKITKRGQNVTFRCDPISEHNRLYWYRQTLGQGPEFLTYFQNEAQLEKSRLLSDRFSAERPKGSFSTLEIQRTEQGDSAMYLCASSLDSGNTIYFGEGSWLTVV.